The 5 T cell receptor beta chains reported below all come from one sample, sequenced in a study of OX40 agonist ivuxolimab in advanced cancers. Data came from immunoSEQ multiplex PCR; TCRdb stores just in-frame clones and leaves some out. Here the sample spans approximately 58,000 clones, about 85% being singletons. The sample was CD4+ or CD8+ T cells sorted from blood, taken in a trial of the OX40 agonist ivuxolimab. These receptors were taken from an adult with an advanced solid tumor such as melanoma, head and neck, liver or kidney cancer.

The J gene is TRBJ2-1, the V gene TRBV11-3, with 7 bases matching TRBD2. V was clipped by 5 bases and J by 9 bases; unmatched bases: 10. The CDR3 has 14 amino acids. Germline V CDR1 and CDR2: SGHNT, YENEEA. The CDR3 DNA follows: TGTGCCAGCAGCCCATCTCCGGGGGAGGGTGAGCAGTTCTTC. Translated, it gives CASSPSPGEGEQFF.

This chain links TRBV5-4 with TRBJ2-2; no firm D call. CDR1 and CDR2 from the germline V gene are SGHNT and YYREEE (reference sequence). The CDR3 has 11 residues. V was shortened by 4 bases and J by 6 bases, with 4 bases between the two germline ends. CDR3 coding DNA: TGTGCCAGCAGCCTCGCCGGGGAGCTGTTTTTT. Protein product: CASSLAGELFF.

This clone was observed a few times. At one of its ends the junction is not consistent with the germline gene, which may arise from a read error. The chain couples TRBV10-3 to TRBJ2-7, with a possible D match to TRBD2 (6 bases). Germline values: CDR1 ENHRY, CDR2 SYGVKD. This CDR3 spans 12 amino acids. DNA of the CDR3: TGCGCAATAGCGGAGGGGTCCTACGAGCAGTACTTC. Translating it yields CAIAEGSYEQYF.

This chain connects TRBV4-1 to TRBJ1-6; 7 nucleotides agree with TRBD1. V shed 0 bases, J shed 9 bases, and the junction held 8 bases outside the gene matches. Germline V lookup: CDR1 MGHRA, CDR2 YSYEKL. This CDR3 has 16 residues. The CDR3 coding sequence is TGCGCCAGCAGCCAAGAGTATACAGGGGTGGGTTCACCCCTCCACTTT. This translates into CASSQEYTGVGSPLHF.

V and J are TRBV20-1 and TRBJ2-7, with TRBD1 identical over 7 bases. With V trimmed by 3 bases and J by 4 bases, 0 bases remained unmatched. CDR3 length: 11 amino acids. Germline V lookup: CDR1 DFQATT, CDR2 SNEGSKA (reference sequence). The CDR3 DNA is TGCAGTGCTAGGACAGGGTACGAGCAGTACTTC. This gives the protein CSARTGYEQYF.